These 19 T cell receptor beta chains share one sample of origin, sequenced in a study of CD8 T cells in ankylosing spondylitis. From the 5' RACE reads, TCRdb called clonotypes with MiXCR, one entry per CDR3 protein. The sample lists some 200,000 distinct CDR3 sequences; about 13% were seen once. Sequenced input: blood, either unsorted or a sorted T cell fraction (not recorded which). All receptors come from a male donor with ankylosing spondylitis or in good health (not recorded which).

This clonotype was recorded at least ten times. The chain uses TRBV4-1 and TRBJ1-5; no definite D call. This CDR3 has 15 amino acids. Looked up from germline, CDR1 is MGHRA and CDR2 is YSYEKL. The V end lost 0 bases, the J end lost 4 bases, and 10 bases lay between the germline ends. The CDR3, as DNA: TGCGCCAGCAGCCAAGAACGGGCGTCTAATCAGCCCCAGCATTTT. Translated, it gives CASSQERASNQPQHF.

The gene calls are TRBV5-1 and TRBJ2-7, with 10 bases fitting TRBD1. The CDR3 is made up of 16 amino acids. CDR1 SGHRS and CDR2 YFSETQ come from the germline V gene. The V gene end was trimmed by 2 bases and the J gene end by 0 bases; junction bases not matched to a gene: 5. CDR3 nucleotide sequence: TGCGCCAGCAGCTTATCCGGGACAGGGGTCTCCTACGAGCAGTACTTC. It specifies CASSLSGTGVSYEQYF.

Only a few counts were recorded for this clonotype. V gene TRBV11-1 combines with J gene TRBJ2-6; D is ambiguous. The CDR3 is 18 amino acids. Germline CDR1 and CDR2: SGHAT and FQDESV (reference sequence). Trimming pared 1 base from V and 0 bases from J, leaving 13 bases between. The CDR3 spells CASSLEASGHSGANVLTF. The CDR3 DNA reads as TGTGCCAGCAGCTTAGAGGCTTCGGGTCACTCTGGGGCCAACGTCCTGACTTTC. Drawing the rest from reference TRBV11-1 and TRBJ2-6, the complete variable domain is EAEVAQSPRYKITEKSQAVAFWCDPISGHATLYWYRQILGQGPELLVQFQDESVVDDSQLPKDRFSAERLKGVDSTLKIQPAELGDSAMYLCASSLEASGHSGANVLTFGAGSRLTVL.

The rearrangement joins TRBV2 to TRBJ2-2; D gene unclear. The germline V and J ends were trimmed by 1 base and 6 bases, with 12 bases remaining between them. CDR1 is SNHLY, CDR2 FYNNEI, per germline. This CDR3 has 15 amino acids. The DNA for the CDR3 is TGTGCCAGCAGTGAAGGGAAGGTTTCACCCGGGGAGCTGTTTTTT. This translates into CASSEGKVSPGELFF.

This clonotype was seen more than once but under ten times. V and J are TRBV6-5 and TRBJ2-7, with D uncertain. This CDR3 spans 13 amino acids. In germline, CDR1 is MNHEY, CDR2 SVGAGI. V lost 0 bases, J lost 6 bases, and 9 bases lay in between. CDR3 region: CASSYSLRVEQYF. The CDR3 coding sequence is TGTGCCAGCAGTTACTCCTTAAGGGTCGAGCAGTACTTC.

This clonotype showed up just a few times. CDR3 amino acids: CSVESDTNYEQYF. The CDR3, as DNA: TGCAGCGTTGAGTCAGACACTAACTACGAGCAGTACTTC. The chain couples TRBV29-1 to TRBJ2-7, with no clear D. V was trimmed by 3 bases and J by 3 bases, leaving 12 bases between them. The germline CDR1 and CDR2 sequences are SQVTM and ANQGSEA. This CDR3 comprises 13 residues.

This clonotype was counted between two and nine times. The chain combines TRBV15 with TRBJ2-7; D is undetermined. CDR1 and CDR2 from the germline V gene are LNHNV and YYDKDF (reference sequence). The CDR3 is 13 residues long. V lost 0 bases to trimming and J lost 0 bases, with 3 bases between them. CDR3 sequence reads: CATSRDISYEQYF. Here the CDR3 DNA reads TGTGCCACCAGCAGAGATATCTCCTACGAGCAGTACTTC.

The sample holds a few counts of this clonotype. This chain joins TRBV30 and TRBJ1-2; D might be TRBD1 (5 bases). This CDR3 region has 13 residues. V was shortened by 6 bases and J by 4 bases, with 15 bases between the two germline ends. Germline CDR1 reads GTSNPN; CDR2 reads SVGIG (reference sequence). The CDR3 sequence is CACRRSGTYGYTF. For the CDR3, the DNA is TGTGCCTGCCGCCGCTCCGGGACCTATGGCTACACCTTC.

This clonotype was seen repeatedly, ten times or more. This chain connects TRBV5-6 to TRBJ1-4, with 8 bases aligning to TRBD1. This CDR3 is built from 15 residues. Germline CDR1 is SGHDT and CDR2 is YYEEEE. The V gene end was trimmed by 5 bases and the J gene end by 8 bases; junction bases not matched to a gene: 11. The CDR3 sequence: CASRPPQGAGEKLFF. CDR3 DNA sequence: TGTGCCAGCAGACCCCCGCAGGGGGCTGGGGAAAAACTGTTTTTT.

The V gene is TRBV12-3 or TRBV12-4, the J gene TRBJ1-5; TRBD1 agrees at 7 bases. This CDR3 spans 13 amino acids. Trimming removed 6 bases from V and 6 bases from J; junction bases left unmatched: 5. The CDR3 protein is CASSTDRVQPQHF. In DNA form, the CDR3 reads TGTGCCAGCAGCACCGACAGGGTTCAGCCCCAGCATTTT.

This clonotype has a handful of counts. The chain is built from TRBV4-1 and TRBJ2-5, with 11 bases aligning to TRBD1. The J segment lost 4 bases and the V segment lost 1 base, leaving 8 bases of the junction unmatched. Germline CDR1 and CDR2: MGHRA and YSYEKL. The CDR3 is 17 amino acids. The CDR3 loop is CASSQAPGTGGRETQYF. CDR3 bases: TGCGCCAGCAGCCAAGCCCCCGGGACAGGGGGACGAGAGACCCAGTACTTC.

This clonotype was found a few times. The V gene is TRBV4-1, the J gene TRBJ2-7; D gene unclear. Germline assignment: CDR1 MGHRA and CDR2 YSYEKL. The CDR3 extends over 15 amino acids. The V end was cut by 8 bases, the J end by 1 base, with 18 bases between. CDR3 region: CASWYRAGRSYEQYF. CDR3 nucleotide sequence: TGCGCCAGCTGGTATCGGGCAGGCCGATCCTACGAGCAGTACTTC.

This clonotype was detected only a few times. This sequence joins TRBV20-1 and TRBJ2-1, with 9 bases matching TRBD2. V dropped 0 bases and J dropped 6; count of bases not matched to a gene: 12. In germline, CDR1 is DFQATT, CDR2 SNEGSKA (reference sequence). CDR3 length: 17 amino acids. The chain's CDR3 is CSARDRIWREGPNEQFF. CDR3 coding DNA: TGCAGTGCTAGAGATCGAATTTGGCGGGAGGGCCCCAATGAGCAGTTCTTC.

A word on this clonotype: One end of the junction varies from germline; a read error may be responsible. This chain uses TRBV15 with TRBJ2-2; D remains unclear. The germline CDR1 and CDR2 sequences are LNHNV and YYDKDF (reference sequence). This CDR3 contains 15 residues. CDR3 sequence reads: CATSGDITNTGELFF. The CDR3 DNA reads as TGTGCCACCAGCGGAGACATTACCAACACCGGGGAGCTGTTTTTT. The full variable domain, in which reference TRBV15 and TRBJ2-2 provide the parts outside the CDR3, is DAMVIQNPRYQVTQFGKPVTLSCSQTLNHNVMYWYQQKSSQAPKLLFHYYDKDFNNEADTPDNFQSRRPNTSFCFLDIRSPGLGDTAMYLCATSGDITNTGELFFGEGSRLTVL.

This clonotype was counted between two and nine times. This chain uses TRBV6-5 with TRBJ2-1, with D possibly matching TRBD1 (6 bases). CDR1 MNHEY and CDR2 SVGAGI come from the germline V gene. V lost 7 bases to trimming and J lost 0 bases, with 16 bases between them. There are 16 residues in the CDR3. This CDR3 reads CASNLYRESSYNEQFF. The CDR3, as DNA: TGTGCCAGCAATTTATACAGGGAAAGCTCCTACAATGAGCAGTTCTTC.

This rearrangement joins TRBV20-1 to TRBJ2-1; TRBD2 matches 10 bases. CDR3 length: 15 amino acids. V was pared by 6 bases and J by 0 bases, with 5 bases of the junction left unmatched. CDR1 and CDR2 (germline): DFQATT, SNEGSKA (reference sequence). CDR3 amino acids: CSAGTSVTSYNEQFF. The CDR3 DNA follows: TGCAGTGCCGGGACTAGCGTGACCTCCTACAATGAGCAGTTCTTC.

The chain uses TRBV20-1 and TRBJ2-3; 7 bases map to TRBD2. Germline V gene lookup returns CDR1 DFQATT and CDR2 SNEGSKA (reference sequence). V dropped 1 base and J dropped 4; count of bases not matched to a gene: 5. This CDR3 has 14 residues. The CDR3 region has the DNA TGCAGTGCTAGAGTGACTAGCCGCGCAGATACGCAGTATTTT. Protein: CSARVTSRADTQYF.

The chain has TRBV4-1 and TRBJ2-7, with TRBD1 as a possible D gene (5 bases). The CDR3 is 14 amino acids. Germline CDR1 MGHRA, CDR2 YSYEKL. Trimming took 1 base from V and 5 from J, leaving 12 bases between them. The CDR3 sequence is CASSQVSGPDEQYF. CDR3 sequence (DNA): TGCGCCAGCAGCCAAGTTTCAGGGCCCGACGAGCAGTACTTC.

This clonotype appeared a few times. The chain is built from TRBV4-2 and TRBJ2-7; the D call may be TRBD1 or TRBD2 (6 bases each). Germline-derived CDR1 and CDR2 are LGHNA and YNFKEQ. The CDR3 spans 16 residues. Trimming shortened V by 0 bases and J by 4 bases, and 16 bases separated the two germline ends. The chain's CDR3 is CASSQDLRGGRYEQYF. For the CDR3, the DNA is TGTGCCAGCAGCCAAGATCTGAGAGGGGGGAGATACGAGCAGTACTTC.